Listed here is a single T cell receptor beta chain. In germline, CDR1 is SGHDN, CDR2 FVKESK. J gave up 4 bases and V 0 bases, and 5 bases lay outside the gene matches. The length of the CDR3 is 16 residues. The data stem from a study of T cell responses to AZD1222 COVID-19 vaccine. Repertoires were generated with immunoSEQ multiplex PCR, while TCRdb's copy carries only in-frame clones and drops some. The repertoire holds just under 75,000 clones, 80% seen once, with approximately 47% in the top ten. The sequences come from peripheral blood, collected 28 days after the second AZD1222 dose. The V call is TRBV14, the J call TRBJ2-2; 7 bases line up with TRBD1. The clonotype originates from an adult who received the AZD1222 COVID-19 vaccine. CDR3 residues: CASSQDGYRGTGELFF. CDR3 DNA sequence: TGTGCCAGCAGCCAAGACGGCTACAGGGGCACCGGGGAGCTGTTTTTT.